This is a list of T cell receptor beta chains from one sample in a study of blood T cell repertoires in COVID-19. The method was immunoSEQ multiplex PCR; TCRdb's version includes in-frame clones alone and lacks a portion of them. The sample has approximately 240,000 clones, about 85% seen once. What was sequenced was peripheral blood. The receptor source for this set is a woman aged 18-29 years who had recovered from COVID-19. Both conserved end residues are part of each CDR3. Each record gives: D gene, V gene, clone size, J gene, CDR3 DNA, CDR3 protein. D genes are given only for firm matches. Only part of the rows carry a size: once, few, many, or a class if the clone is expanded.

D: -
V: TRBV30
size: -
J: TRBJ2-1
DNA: TGTGCCCGGGCATGGGGGGGGCTCTACAATGAGCAGTTCTTC
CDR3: CARAWGGLYNEQFF

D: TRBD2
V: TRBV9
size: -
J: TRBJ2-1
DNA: TGTGCCAGCAGCGTACCCCCCGGACTAGCGGGGGAAAATGAGCAGTTCTTC
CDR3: CASSVPPGLAGENEQFF

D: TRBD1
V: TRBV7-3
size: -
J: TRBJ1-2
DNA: TGTGCCAGCAGCTCTGACAGGGGGCTCCTCTATGGCTACACCTTC
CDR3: CASSSDRGLLYGYTF

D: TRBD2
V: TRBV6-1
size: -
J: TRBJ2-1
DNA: TGTGCCAGCAGTGAAGAGGGACTAGCCTTCAATGAGCAGTTCTTC
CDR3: CASSEEGLAFNEQFF

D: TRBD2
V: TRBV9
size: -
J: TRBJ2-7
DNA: TGTGCCAGCAGCGTAGGAGCGGGAAGAAGCTCCTACGAGCAGTACTTC
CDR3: CASSVGAGRSSYEQYF

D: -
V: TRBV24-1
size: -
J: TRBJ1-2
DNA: TGTGCCACCAGTACGGGGGACTATGGCTACACCTTC
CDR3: CATSTGDYGYTF

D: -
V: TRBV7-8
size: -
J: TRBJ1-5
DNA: TGTGCCAGCAGCCCAACAGGGAGGGTAGGTCAGCCCCAGCATTTT
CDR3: CASSPTGRVGQPQHF

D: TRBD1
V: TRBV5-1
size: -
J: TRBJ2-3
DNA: TGCGCCAGCAGCCCAACCAGACAGGGTGCTAGCACAGATACGCAGTATTTT
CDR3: CASSPTRQGASTDTQYF

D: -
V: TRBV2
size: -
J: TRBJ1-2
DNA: TGTGCCAGCAGTGAAGGGGGGAGGGACTATGGCTACACCTTC
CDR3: CASSEGGRDYGYTF

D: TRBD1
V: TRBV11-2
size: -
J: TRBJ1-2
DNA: TGTGCCAGCAGCCCTGGACAGGGGGCGCCCGTTTTTGGCTACACCTTC
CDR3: CASSPGQGAPVFGYTF

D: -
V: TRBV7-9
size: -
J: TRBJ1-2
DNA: TGTGCCAGCAGCACCGGGACAAGGATTGCCAACTATGGCTACACCTTC
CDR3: CASSTGTRIANYGYTF

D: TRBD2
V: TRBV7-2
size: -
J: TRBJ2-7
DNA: TGTGCCAGCAGCTTCCCTCTAGCGGGGTCCTCCTACGAGCAGTACTTC
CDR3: CASSFPLAGSSYEQYF

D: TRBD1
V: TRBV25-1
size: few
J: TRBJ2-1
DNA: TGTGCCAGCAGTGCCCCCGGGACAGGCTCCTACAATGAGCAGTTCTTC
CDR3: CASSAPGTGSYNEQFF

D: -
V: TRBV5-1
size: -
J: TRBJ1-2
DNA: TGCGCCAGCAGCTTATCGACAGGATCAAACTATGGCTACACCTTC
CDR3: CASSLSTGSNYGYTF

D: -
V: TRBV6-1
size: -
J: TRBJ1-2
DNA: TGTGCCAGCAGTGAAAGGCGGGCAGACATAGCTAACTATGGCTACACCTTC
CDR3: CASSERRADIANYGYTF

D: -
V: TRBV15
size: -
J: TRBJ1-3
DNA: TGTGCCACCAGCACAAGGGGCCACAGCAAGTCCTCTGGAAACACCATATATTTT
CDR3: CATSTRGHSKSSGNTIYF